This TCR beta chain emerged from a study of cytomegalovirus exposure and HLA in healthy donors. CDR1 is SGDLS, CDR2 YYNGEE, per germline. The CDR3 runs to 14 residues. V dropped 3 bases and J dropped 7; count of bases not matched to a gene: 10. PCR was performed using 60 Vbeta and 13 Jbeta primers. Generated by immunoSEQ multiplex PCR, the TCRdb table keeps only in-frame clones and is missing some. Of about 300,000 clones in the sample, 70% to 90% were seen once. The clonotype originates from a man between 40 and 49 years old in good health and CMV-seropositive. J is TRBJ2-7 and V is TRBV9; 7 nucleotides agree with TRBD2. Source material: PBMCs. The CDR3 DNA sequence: TGTGCCAGCAGCGCCGGCGGGGGTTCAGGGGAGCAGTACTTC. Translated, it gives CASSAGGGSGEQYF.